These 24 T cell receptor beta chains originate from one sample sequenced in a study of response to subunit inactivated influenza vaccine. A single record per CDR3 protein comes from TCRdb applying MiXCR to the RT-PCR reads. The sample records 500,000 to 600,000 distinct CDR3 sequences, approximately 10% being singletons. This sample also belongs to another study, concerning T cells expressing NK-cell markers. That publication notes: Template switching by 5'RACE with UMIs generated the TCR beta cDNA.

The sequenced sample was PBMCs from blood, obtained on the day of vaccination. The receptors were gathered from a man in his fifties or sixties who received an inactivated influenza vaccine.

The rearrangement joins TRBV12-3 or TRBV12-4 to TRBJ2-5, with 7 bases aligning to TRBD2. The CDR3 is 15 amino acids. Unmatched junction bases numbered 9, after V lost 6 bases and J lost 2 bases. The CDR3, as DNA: TGTGCCAGCAGCACTACACTAGCGAAACAAGAGACCCAGTACTTC. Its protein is CASSTTLAKQETQYF.

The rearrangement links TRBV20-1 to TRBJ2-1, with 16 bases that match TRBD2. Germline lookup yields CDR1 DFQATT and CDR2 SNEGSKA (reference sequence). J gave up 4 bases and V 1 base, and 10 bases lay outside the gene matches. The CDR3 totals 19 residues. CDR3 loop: CSARVDPGLAGGGYNEQFF. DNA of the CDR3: TGCAGTGCTAGAGTCGATCCGGGACTAGCGGGAGGGGGTTACAATGAGCAGTTCTTC.

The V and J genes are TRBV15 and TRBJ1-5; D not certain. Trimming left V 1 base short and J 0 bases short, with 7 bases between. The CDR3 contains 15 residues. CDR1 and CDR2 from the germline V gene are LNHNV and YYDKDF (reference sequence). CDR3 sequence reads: CATSRVVSSNQPQHF. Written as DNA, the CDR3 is TGTGCCACCAGCAGAGTTGTCAGTAGCAATCAGCCCCAGCATTTT.

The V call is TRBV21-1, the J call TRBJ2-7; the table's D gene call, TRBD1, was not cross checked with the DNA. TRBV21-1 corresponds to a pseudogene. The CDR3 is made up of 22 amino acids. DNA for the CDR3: TGTGCCAGCAGCACCAGCCGGGACGGGCAAAGGCCTTTATATTTGACCTCCCACGAGCAGTACTTC. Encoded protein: CASSTSRDGQRPLYLTSHEQYF.

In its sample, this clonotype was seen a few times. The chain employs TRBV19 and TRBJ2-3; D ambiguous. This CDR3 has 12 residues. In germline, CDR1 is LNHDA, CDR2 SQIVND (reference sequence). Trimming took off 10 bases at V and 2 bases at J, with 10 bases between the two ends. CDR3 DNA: TGTGCCACCACAGATATCACAGATACGCAGTATTTT. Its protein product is CATTDITDTQYF.

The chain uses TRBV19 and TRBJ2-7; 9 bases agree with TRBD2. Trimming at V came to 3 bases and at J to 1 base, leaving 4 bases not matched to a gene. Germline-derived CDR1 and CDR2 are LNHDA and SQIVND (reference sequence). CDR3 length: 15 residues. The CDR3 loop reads CASSMDTSGSYEQYF. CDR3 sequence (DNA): TGTGCCAGTAGTATGGACACTAGCGGGTCCTACGAGCAGTACTTC.

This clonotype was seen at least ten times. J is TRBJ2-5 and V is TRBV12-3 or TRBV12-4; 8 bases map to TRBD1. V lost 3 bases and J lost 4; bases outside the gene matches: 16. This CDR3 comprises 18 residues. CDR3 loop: CASSLISSGGTGRETQYF. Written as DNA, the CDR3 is TGTGCCAGCAGTTTGATCTCGTCTGGTGGGACAGGAAGAGAGACCCAGTACTTC.

The DNA for the CDR3 is TGTGCCTGGAGGTCAGGGGCGAACACTGAAGCTTTCTTT. Residues: CAWRSGANTEAFF. The V call is TRBV30, the J call TRBJ1-1; tentatively, D is TRBD1 (6 bases). This CDR3 is 13 amino acids long. CDR1 GTSNPN and CDR2 SVGIG come from the germline V gene (reference sequence). V dropped 3 bases and J dropped 1 base, with 9 bases sitting between them.

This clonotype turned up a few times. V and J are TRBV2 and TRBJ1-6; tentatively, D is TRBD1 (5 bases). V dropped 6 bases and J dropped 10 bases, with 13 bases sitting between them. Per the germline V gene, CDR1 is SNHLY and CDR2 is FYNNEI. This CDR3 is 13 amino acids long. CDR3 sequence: CASRGVPNSPLHF. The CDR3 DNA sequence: TGTGCCAGCAGGGGGGTTCCTAACTCACCCCTCCACTTT.

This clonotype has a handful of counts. DNA for the CDR3: TGTGCCAGCAGTTTAGGGGGGGCTTGGAATTCACCCCTCCACTTT. This translates into CASSLGGAWNSPLHF. This chain links TRBV28 with TRBJ1-6; D is possibly TRBD1 (6 bases). Germline V CDR1 and CDR2: MDHEN, SYDVKM. This CDR3 is 15 amino acids long. Trimming removed 2 bases from V and 7 bases from J, with 12 bases in between.

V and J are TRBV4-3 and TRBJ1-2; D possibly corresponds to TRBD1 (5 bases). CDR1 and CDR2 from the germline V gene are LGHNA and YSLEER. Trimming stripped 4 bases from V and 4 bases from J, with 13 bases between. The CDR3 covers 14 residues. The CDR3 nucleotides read TGCGCCAGCAGCCGGCGAGGGGACCTCTATGGCTACACCTTC. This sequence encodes CASSRRGDLYGYTF.

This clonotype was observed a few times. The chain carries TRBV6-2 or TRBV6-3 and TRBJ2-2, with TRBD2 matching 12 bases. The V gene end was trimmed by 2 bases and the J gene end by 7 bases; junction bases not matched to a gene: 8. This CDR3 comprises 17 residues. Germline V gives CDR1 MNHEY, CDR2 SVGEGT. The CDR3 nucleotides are TGTGCCAGCAGTTACATTGGACTAGCGGGGAGAGGCGGGGAGCTGTTTTTT. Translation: CASSYIGLAGRGGELFF.

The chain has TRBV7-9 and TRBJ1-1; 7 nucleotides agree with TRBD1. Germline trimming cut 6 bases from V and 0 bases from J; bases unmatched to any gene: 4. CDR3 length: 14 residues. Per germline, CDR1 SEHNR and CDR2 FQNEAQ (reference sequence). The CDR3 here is CASRDREMNTEAFF. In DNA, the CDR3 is TGTGCCAGCAGAGACAGGGAGATGAACACTGAAGCTTTCTTT.

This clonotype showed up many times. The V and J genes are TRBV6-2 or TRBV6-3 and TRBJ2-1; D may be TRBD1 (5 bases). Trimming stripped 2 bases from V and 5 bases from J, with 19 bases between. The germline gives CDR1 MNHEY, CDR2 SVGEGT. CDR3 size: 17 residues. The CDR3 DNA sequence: TGTGCCAGCAGTTACCTACGCGCAGGGCGAATAGACAATGAGCAGTTCTTC. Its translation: CASSYLRAGRIDNEQFF.

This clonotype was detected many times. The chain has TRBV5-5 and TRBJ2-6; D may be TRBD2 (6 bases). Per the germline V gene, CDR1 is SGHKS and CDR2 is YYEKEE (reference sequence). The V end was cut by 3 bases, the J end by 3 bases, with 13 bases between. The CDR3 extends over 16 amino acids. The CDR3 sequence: CASSSLGGDGANVLTF. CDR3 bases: TGTGCCAGCAGCTCCCTCGGAGGGGATGGGGCCAACGTCCTGACTTTC.

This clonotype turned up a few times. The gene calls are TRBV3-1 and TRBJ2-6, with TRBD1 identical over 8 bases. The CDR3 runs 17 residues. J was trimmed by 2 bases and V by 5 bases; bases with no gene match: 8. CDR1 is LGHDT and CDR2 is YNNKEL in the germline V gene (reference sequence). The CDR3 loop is CASSGRDRIPGANVLTF. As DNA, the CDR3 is TGTGCCAGCAGCGGCCGGGACAGGATACCTGGGGCCAACGTCCTGACTTTC.

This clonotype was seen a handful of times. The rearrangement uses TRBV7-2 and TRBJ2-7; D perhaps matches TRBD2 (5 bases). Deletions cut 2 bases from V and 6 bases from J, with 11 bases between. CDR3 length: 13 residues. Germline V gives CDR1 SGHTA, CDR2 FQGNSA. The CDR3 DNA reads TGTGCCAGCAGCTTAAAAGCGGTCGGCGAGCAGTACTTC. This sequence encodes CASSLKAVGEQYF.

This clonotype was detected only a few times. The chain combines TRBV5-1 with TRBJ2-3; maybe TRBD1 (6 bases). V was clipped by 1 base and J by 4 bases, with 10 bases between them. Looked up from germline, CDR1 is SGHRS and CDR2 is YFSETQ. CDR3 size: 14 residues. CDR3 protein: CASSLNGGPDTQYF. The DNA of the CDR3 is TGCGCCAGCAGCTTGAATGGGGGCCCAGATACGCAGTATTTT.

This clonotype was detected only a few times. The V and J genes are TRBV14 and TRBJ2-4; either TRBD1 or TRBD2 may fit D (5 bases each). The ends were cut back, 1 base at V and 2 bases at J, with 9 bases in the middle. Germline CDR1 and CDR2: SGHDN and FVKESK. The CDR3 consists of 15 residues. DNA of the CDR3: TGTGCCAGCAGCCAAGTTGGGGGAACCAAAAACATTCAGTACTTC. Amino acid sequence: CASSQVGGTKNIQYF.

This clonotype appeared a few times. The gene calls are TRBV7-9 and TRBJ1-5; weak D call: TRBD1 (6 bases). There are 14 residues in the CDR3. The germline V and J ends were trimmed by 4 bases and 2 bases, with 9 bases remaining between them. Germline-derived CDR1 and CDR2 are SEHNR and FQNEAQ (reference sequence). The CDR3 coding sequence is TGTGCCAGCAGCTCCAAGGGGGGCAATCAGCCCCAGCATTTT. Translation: CASSSKGGNQPQHF.

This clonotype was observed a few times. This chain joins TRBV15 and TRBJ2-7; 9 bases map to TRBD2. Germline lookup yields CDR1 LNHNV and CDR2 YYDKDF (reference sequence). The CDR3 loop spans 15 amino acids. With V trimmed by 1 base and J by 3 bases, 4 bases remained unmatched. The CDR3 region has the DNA TGTGCCACCAGCAGAGCTCTAGCGGGGAGCTACGAGCAGTACTTC. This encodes CATSRALAGSYEQYF.

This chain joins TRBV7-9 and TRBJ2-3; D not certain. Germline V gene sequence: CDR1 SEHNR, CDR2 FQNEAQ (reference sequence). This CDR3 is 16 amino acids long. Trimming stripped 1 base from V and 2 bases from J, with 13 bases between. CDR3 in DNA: TGTGCCAGCAGCTTAGGATCCGGACGTAACACAGATACGCAGTATTTT. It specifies CASSLGSGRNTDTQYF.

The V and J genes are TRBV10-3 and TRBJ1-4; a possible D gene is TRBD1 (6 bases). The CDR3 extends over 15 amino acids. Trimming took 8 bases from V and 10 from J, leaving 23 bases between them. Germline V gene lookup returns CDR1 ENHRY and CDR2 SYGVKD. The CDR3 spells CAIGSSTLGGPKLFF. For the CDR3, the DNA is TGTGCCATCGGGAGTTCGACCCTAGGGGGTCCAAAACTGTTTTTT.

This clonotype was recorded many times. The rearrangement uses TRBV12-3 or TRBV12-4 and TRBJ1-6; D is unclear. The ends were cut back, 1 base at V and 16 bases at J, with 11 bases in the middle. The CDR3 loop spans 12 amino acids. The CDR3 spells CASSLDGQRLHF. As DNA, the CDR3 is TGTGCCAGCAGTTTAGATGGGCAGAGGCTCCACTTT.